These 8 T cell receptor beta chains originate from one sample sequenced in a study of neurological immune-mediated disorders. TCRdb redid the calling of the 5' RACE reads with MiXCR, one entry per CDR3 protein. The sample carries about 46,000 distinct CDR3 sequences, approximately 4.5% recorded once. The source material was PBMCs. Receptors were obtained from a woman aged 55-69 years with multiple sclerosis.

This clonotype has just a few counts. V usage is TRBV7-2 and J usage is TRBJ2-1; D call uncertain. V gave up 0 bases and J gave up 5 bases, with 2 bases separating them. The CDR3 covers 12 residues. Per germline, CDR1 SGHTA and CDR2 FQGNSA. CDR3 residues: CASSLADNEQFF. CDR3 nucleotide sequence: TGTGCCAGCAGCTTAGCAGACAATGAGCAGTTCTTC.

The sample holds many counts of this clonotype. V gene TRBV3-1 combines with J gene TRBJ2-2; 7 bases align to TRBD1. Trimming took 5 bases from V and 1 from J; bases not matched to a gene: 1. The CDR3 is 14 amino acids. From germline, CDR1 is LGHDT and CDR2 YNNKEL (reference sequence). CDR3 residues: CASSWTGNTGELFF. In nucleotides, the CDR3 is TGTGCCAGCAGCTGGACAGGGAACACCGGGGAGCTGTTTTTT.

This clonotype was found many times. The chain has TRBV29-1 and TRBJ1-1; perhaps TRBD1 as D (6 bases). Germline CDR1 and CDR2: SQVTM and ANQGSEA. The CDR3 contains 13 residues. With 6 bases removed from V and 4 bases from J, the gap between germline ends came to 15 bases. The DNA of the CDR3 is TGCAGCGTCGCGACAGGCGGCGGCACTGAAGCTTTCTTT. The encoded protein is CSVATGGGTEAFF.

This clonotype has ten or more counts. V and J are TRBV4-1 and TRBJ1-1; weak D call: TRBD1 (5 bases). The CDR3 length is 18 residues. Per germline, CDR1 MGHRA and CDR2 YSYEKL. Trimming pared 1 base from V and 0 bases from J, leaving 18 bases between. The CDR3 spells CASSQGPWGRRMNTEAFF. DNA of the CDR3: TGCGCCAGCAGCCAAGGCCCCTGGGGCAGGCGAATGAACACTGAAGCTTTCTTT.

By its share, this clonotype is medium-sized (0.01 to 0.1%). V and J are TRBV7-8 and TRBJ1-2; no firm D call. Germline V gene sequence: CDR1 SGHVS, CDR2 FQNEAQ. Trimming took 5 bases from V and 3 from J, leaving 16 bases between them. CDR3 length: 15 amino acids. The chain's CDR3 is CASSHLLVSYYGYTF. DNA of the CDR3: TGTGCCAGCAGCCACCTCTTGGTCAGTTACTATGGCTACACCTTC. Looking up the rest from reference TRBV7-8 and TRBJ1-2 gives the full variable domain: GAGVSQSPRYKVAKRGQDVALRCDPISGHVSLFWYQQALGQGPEFLTYFQNEAQLDKSGLPSDRFFAERPEGSVSTLKIQRTQQEDSAVYLCASSHLLVSYYGYTFGSGTRLTVV.

Many counts were recorded for this clonotype. This rearrangement joins TRBV5-6 to TRBJ2-1, with 10 bases that match TRBD2. V lost 2 bases and J lost 5; bases outside the gene matches: 10. The germline CDR1 and CDR2 sequences are SGHDT and YYEEEE. The CDR3 spans 17 residues. The CDR3 loop is CASSLLPTSGLNNEQFF. CDR3 DNA: TGTGCCAGCAGCTTACTTCCGACTAGCGGGCTAAACAATGAGCAGTTCTTC.

This clonotype was counted ten times or more. The genes are TRBV5-1 and TRBJ2-1; D remains ambiguous. Germline V gives CDR1 SGHRS, CDR2 YFSETQ. This CDR3 has 12 amino acids. Trimming removed 2 bases at V and 5 bases at J, with 5 bases between. In DNA, the CDR3 is TGCGCCAGCAGCTTAATAGACAATGAGCAGTTCTTC. Amino acid sequence: CASSLIDNEQFF.

The gene calls are TRBV5-6 and TRBJ2-7; D is perhaps TRBD1 or TRBD2 (5 bases each). Germline lookup yields CDR1 SGHDT and CDR2 YYEEEE. CDR3 length: 16 amino acids. V dropped 5 bases and J dropped 0 bases, with 18 bases sitting between them. The CDR3, as DNA: TGTGCCAGCAGTCCCAACCCCGGGGCGAGCTCCTACGAGCAGTACTTC. It encodes CASSPNPGASSYEQYF.